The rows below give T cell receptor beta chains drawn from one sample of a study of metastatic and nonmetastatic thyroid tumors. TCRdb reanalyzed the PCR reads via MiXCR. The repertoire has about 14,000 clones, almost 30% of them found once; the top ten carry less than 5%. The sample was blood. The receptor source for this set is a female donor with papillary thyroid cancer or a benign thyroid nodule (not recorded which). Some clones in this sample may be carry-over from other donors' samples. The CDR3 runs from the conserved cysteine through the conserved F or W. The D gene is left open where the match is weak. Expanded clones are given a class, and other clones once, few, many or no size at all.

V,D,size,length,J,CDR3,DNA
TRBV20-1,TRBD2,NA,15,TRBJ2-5,CSASIASGTLGTQYF,TGCAGTGCTAGTATTGCTAGCGGGACCTTAGGGACCCAGTACTTC
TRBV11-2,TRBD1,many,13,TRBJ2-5,CASRRTGGETQYF,TGTGCCAGCAGACGGACAGGTGGGGAGACCCAGTACTTC
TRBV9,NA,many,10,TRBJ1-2,CASSGSGYTF,TGTGCCAGCTCCGGTTCTGGCTACACCTTC
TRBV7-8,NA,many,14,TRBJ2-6,CASRKGAGANVLTF,TGTGCCAGCAGGAAGGGAGCTGGGGCCAACGTCCTGACTTTC
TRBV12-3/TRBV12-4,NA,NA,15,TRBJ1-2,CASSFTLEREQGYTF,NA
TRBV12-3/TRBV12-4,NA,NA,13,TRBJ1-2,CASSYRPHYGYTF,TGTGCCAGCAGTTATAGACCCCACTATGGCTACACCTTC
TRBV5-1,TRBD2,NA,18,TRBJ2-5,CASSLGLAGVALGETQYF,TGCGCCAGCAGCTTAGGACTAGCGGGAGTGGCTCTCGGAGAGACCCAGTACTTC
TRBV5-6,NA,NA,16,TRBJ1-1,CASSLDPASLGTEAFF,TGTGCCAGCAGCTTGGATCCGGCATCTTTAGGGACTGAAGCTTTCTTT
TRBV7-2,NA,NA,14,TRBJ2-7,CASSLGGISYEQYF,TGTGCCAGCAGCTTAGGCGGGATTAGCTACGAGCAGTACTTC
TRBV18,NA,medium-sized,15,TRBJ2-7,CASSPRDPGAYEQYF,TGTGCCAGCTCACCCCGGGACCCAGGGGCATACGAGCAGTACTTC
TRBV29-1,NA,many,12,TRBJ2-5,CSVLGVPETQYF,TGCAGCGTTCTAGGGGTGCCGGAGACCCAGTACTTC
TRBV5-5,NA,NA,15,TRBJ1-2,CASSTGAFGSGGYTF,TGTGCCAGCAGCACTGGGGCCTTTGGCAGCGGTGGCTACACCTTC
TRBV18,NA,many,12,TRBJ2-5,CASSPLQETQYF,TGTGCCAGCTCACCCCTCCAAGAGACCCAGTACTTC
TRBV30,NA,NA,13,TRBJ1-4,CAWSFRAGEKLFF,TGTGCCTGGAGTTTTCGGGCTGGTGAAAAACTGTTTTTT
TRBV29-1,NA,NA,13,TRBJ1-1,CSVESGVGTEAFF,TGCAGCGTTGAATCGGGGGTTGGCACTGAAGCTTTCTTT
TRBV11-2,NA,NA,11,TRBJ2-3,CASSFTDTQYF,TGTGCCAGCAGCTTTACAGATACGCAGTATTTT